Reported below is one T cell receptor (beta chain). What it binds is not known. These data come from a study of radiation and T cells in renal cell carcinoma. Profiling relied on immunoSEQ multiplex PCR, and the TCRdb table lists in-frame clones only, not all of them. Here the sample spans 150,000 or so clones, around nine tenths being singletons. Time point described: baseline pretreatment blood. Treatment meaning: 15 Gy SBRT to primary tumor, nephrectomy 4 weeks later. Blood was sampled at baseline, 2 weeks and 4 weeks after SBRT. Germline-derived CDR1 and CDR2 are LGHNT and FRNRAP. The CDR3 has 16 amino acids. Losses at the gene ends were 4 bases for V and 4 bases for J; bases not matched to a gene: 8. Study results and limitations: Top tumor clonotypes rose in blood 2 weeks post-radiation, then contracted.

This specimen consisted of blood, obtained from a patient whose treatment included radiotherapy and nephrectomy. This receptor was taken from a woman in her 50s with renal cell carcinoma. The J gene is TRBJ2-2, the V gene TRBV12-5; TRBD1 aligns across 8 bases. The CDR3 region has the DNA TGTGCTAGTGGTTCCTCCAGGGGGCGAGCCACCGGGGAGCTGTTTTTT. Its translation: CASGSSRGRATGELFF. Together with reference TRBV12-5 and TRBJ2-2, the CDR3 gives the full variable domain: DARVTQTPRHKVTEMGQEVTMRCQPILGHNTVFWYRQTMMQGLELLAYFRNRAPLDDSGMPKDRFSAEMPDATLATLKIQPSEPRDSAVYFCASGSSRGRATGELFFGEGSRLTVL.